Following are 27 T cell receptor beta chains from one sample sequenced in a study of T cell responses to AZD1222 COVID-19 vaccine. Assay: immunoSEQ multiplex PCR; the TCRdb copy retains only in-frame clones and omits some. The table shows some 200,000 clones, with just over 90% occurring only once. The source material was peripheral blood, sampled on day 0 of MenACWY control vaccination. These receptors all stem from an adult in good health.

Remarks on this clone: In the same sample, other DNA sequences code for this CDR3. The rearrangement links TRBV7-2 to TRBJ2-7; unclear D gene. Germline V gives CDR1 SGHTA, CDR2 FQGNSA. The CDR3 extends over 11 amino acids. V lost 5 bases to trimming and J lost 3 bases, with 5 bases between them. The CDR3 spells CASSVDYEQYF. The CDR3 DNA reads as TGTGCCAGCAGCGTCGACTACGAGCAGTACTTC.

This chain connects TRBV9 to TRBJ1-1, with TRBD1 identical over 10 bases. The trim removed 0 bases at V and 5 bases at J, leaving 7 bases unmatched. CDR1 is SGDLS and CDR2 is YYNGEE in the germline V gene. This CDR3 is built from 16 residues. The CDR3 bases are TGTGCCAGCAGCGTAGCCGGGACAGGGGATTCTACTGAAGCTTTCTTT. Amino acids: CASSVAGTGDSTEAFF.

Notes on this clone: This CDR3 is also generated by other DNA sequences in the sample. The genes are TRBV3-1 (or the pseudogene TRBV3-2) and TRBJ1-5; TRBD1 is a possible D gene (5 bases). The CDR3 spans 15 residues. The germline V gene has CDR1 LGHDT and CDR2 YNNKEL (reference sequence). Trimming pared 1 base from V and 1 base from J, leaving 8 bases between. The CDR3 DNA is TGTGCCAGCAGCCAAGGGGGCGGCAGCAATCAGCCCCAGCATTTT. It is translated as CASSQGGGSNQPQHF.

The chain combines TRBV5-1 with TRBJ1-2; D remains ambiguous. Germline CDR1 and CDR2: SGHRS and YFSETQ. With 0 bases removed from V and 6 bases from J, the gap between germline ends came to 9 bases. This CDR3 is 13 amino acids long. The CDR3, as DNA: TGCGCCAGCAGCTTGGGGCCGAAAAATGGCTACACCTTC. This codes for CASSLGPKNGYTF.

CDR3 in amino acids: CASSETVPYGYTF. The DNA for the CDR3 is TGTGCCAGTAGTGAAACAGTACCCTATGGCTACACCTTC. The chain links TRBV19 to TRBJ1-2, with D unresolved. The CDR3 sequence is 13 residues long. Trimming stripped 5 bases from V and 4 bases from J, with 11 bases between. The V gene's germline CDR1 is LNHDA and CDR2 SQIVND (reference sequence).

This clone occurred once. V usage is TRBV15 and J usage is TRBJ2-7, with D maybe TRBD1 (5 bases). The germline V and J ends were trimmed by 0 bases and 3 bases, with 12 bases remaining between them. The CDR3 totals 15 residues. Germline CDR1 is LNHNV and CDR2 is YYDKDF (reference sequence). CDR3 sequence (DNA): TGTGCCACCAGCAGAGATCGCGGACAAGGCTACGAGCAGTACTTC. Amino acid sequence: CATSRDRGQGYEQYF. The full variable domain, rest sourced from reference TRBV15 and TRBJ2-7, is DAMVIQNPRYQVTQFGKPVTLSCSQTLNHNVMYWYQQKSSQAPKLLFHYYDKDFNNEADTPDNFQSRRPNTSFCFLDIRSPGLGDTAMYLCATSRDRGQGYEQYFGPGTRLTVT.

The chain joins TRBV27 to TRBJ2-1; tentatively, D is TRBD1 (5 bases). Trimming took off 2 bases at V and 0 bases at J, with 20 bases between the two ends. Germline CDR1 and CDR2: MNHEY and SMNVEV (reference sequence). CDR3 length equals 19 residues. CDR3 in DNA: TGTGCCAGCAGTTTAATCGGGTTTAGGGGCAGAAGCTCCTACAATGAGCAGTTCTTC. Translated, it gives CASSLIGFRGRSSYNEQFF.

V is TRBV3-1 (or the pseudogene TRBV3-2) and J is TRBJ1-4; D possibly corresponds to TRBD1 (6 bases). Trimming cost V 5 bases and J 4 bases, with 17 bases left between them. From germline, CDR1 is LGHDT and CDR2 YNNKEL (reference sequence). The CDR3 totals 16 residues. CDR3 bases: TGTGCCAGCAGCGGCCGGGACACAGGGATTAATGAAAAACTGTTTTTT. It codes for CASSGRDTGINEKLFF.

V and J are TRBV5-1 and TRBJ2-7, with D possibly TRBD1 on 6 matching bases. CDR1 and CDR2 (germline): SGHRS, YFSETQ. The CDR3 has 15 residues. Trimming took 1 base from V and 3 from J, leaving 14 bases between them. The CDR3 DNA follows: TGCGCCAGCAGCTTGATTACAGGGTCATTCTACGAGCAGTACTTC. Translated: CASSLITGSFYEQYF.

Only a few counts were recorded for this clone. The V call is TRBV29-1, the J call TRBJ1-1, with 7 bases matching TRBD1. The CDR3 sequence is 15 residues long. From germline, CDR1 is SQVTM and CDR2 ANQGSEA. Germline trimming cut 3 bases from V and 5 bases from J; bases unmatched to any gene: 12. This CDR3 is CSVDEGAFMVTEAFF. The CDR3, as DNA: TGCAGCGTTGATGAGGGGGCTTTCATGGTGACTGAAGCTTTCTTT.

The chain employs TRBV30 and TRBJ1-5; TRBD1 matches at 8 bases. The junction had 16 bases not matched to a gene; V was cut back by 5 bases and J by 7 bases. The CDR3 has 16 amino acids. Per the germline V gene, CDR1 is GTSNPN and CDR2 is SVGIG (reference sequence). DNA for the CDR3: TGTGCCTGGGGCCTAGCGGACAGGGTTTTCGAGCAGCCCCAGCATTTT. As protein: CAWGLADRVFEQPQHF.

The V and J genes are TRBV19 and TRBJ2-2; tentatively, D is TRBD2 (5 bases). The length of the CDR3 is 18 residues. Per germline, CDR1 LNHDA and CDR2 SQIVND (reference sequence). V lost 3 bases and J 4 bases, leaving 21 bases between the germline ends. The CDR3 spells CASSIPLYDTAGTGELFF. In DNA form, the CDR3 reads TGTGCCAGTAGTATCCCGTTATACGACACGGCGGGCACCGGGGAGCTGTTTTTT.

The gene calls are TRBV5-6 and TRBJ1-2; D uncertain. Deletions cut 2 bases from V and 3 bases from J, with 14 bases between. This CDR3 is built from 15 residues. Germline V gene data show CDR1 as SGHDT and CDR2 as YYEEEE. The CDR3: CASSFSSGVDYGYTF. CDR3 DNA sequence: TGTGCCAGCAGCTTCAGCTCGGGTGTCGACTATGGCTACACCTTC.

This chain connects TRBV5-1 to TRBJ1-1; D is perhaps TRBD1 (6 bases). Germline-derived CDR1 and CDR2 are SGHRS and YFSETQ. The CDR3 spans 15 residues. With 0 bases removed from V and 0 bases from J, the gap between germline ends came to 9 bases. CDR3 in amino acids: CASSLAGEMNTEAFF. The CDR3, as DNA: TGCGCCAGCAGCTTGGCAGGGGAGATGAACACTGAAGCTTTCTTT.

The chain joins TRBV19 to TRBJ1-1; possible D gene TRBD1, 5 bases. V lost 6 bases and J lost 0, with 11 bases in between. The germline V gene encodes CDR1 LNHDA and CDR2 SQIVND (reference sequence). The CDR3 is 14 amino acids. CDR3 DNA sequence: TGTGCCAGTAGAGGTGGGGCCCTGAACACTGAAGCTTTCTTT. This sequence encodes CASRGGALNTEAFF.

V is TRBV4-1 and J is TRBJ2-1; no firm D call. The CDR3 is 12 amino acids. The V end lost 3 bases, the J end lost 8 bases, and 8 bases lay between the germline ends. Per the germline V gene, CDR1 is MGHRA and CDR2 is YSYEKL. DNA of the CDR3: TGCGCCAGCAGCCACAGGAACCATGAGCAGTTCTTC. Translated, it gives CASSHRNHEQFF.

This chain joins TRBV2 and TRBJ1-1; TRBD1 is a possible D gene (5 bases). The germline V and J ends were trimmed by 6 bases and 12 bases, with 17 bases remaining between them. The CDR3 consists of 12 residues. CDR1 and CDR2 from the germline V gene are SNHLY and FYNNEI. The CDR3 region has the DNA TGTGCCAGCAGCCCGGGGCCATCGATCCCTTTCTTT. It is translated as CASSPGPSIPFF.

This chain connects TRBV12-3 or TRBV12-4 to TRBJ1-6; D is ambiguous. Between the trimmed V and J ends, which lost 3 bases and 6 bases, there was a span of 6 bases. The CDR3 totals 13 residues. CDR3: CASSFSTNSPLHF. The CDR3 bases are TGTGCCAGCAGTTTCTCCACTAATTCACCCCTCCACTTT.

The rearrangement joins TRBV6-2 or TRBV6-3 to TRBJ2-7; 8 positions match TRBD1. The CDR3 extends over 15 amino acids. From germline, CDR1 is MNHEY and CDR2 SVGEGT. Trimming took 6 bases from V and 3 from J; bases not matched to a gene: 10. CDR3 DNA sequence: TGTGCCAGCAGCTTAACCGGGACAGGAATCTACGAGCAGTACTTC. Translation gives CASSLTGTGIYEQYF.

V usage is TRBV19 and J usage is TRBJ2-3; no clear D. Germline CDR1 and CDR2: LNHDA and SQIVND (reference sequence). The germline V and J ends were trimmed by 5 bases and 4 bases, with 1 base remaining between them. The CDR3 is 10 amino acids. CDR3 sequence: CASSSDTQYF. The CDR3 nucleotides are TGTGCCAGTAGTTCAGATACGCAGTATTTT.

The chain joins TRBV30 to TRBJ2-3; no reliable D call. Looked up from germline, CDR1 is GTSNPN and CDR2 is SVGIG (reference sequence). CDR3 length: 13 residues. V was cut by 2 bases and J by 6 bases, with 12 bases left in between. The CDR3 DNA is TGTGCCTGGAGTCCAGGCCAGGTGGATACGCAGTATTTT. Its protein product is CAWSPGQVDTQYF.

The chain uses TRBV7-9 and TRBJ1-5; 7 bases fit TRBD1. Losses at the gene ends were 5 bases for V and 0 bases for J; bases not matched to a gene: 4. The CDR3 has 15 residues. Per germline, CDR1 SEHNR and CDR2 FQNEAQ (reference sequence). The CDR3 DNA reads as TGTGCCAGCAGCACCGGACAGGATAGCAATCAGCCCCAGCATTTT. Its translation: CASSTGQDSNQPQHF.

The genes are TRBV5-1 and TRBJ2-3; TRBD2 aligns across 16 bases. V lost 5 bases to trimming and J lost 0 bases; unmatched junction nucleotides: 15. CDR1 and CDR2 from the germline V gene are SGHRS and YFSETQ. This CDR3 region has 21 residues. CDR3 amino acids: CASRHTIPGLAGGPSTDTQYF. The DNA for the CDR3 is TGCGCCAGCAGACATACGATACCGGGACTAGCGGGGGGGCCCAGCACAGATACGCAGTATTTT.

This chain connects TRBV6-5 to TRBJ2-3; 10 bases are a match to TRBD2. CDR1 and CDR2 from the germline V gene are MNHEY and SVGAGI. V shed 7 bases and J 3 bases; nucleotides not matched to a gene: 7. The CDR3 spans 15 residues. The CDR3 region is CASNSGGAGTDTQYF. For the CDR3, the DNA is TGTGCCAGCAACAGCGGGGGGGCCGGGACAGATACGCAGTATTTT.

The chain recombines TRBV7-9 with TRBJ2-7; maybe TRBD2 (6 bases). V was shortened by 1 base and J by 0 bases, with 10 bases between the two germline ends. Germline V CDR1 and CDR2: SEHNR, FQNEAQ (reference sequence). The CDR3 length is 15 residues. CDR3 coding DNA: TGTGCCAGCAGCTTAGGGACGGGAGTCTCCTACGAGCAGTACTTC. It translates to CASSLGTGVSYEQYF.

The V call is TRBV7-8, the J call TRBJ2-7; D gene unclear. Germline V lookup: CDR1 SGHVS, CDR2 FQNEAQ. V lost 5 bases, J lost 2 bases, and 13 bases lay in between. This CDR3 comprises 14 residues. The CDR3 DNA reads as TGTGCCAGCAGCAAAACCGACGGCCCCTACGAGCAGTACTTC. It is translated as CASSKTDGPYEQYF.

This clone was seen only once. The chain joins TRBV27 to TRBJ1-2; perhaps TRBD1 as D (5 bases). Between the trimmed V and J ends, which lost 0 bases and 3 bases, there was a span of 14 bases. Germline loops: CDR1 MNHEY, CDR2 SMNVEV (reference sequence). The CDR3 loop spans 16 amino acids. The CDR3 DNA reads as TGTGCCAGCAGTTTATCGTCGGGGGAACGGGACTATGGCTACACCTTC. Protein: CASSLSSGERDYGYTF.